The rows below give T cell receptor beta chains drawn from one sample of a study of blood T cell repertoires in COVID-19. Profiled with immunoSEQ multiplex PCR; TCRdb holds only in-frame clones, not every one. The sample yields about 130,000 clones, approximately 85% seen once. Source material: peripheral blood. These receptors were obtained from an elderly woman with acute or convalescent COVID-19. The CDR3 runs from the conserved cysteine through the conserved F or W. D genes are given only for firm matches. Clone size, where shown, is once, few, many, or a class for clones that have expanded.

CDR3 | DNA | J | size | V | length | D
CASSFGQGTVGYTF | TGTGCCAGCAGTTTTGGGCAGGGGACGGTTGGCTACACCTTC | TRBJ1-2 | . | TRBV6-5 | 14 | .
CASSLVGLGGLAGNTIYF | TGTGCCAGCAGCTTAGTAGGCTTAGGGGGCCTCGCTGGAAACACCATATATTTT | TRBJ1-3 | few | TRBV7-8 | 18 | TRBD1
CASSTSPGTGGSPAF | TGTGCCAGCAGCACCTCGCCCGGGACAGGGGGCTCCCCGGCCTTC | TRBJ1-2 | . | TRBV5-5 | 15 | TRBD1
CASSEVLPQHF | TGTGCCAGCAGTGAAGTCTTGCCCCAGCATTTT | TRBJ1-5 | . | TRBV6-1 | 11 | .
CASSAWGGNEQFF | TGTGCCAGCAGCGCCTGGGGGGGCAATGAGCAGTTCTTC | TRBJ2-1 | . | TRBV7-9 | 13 | TRBD2
CASSAQSGANVLTF | TGTGCCAGCAGCGCGCAATCGGGGGCCAACGTCCTGACTTTC | TRBJ2-6 | . | TRBV11-2 | 14 | .
CASSLVEQGAGNTIYF | TGTGCCAGCAGCTTGGTGGAGCAGGGCGCCGGAAACACCATATATTTT | TRBJ1-3 | . | TRBV5-4 | 16 | .
CASSLTSSYEQYF | TGTGCCAGCAGCCTAACCTCCTCCTACGAGCAGTACTTC | TRBJ2-7 | . | TRBV5-4 | 13 | .
CASDSDTGGVQETQYF | TGTGCCAGCGATTCGGATACAGGGGGCGTTCAAGAGACCCAGTACTTC | TRBJ2-5 | . | TRBV25-1 | 16 | TRBD1
CASSFTVGQPQHF | TGCGCCAGCAGCTTTACCGTCGGTCAGCCCCAGCATTTT | TRBJ1-5 | . | TRBV5-1 | 13 | .
CASTSRSGGGDIQYF | TGTGCCAGCACCTCTCGGTCTGGGGGAGGGGACATTCAGTACTTC | TRBJ2-4 | . | TRBV3-1/TRBV3-2 | 15 | TRBD2
CASSFKSDRFQPQHF | TGTGCCAGCAGCTTTAAGTCGGACAGGTTCCAGCCCCAGCATTTT | TRBJ1-5 | . | TRBV7-2 | 15 | TRBD1
CAISERGTTNEKLFF | TGTGCCATCAGTGAGCGAGGGACAACTAATGAAAAACTGTTTTTT | TRBJ1-4 | . | TRBV10-3 | 15 | .
CASSGYRDNSNQPQHF | TGCGCCAGCAGTGGATACCGGGACAATAGCAATCAGCCCCAGCATTTT | TRBJ1-5 | . | TRBV23-1 | 16 | .
CASSSWRGNEQFF | TGTGCCAGCAGCTCATGGAGGGGCAATGAGCAGTTCTTC | TRBJ2-1 | . | TRBV7-2 | 13 | .
CSVGQGGSNEKLFF | TGCAGCGTTGGACAGGGCGGATCTAATGAAAAACTGTTTTTT | TRBJ1-4 | few | TRBV29-1 | 14 | TRBD1
CASGPRQPNEKLFF | TGTGCCAGCGGACCTCGACAGCCAAATGAAAAACTGTTTTTT | TRBJ1-4 | . | TRBV28 | 14 | .
CASSARQVQETQYF | TGCGCCAGCAGTGCTCGACAGGTCCAAGAGACCCAGTACTTC | TRBJ2-5 | . | TRBV10-1 | 14 | .
CASSLRSGDTEAFF | TGTGCCAGCAGCTTGAGGTCTGGCGACACTGAAGCTTTCTTT | TRBJ1-1 | few | TRBV7-9 | 14 | .
CAIGKDRVGTEAFF | TGTGCCATCGGAAAGGACAGGGTGGGCACTGAAGCTTTCTTT | TRBJ1-1 | . | TRBV10-3 | 14 | TRBD1